These 7 T cell receptor beta chains share one sample of origin, sequenced in a study of CD8+CD57+ T cells in acquired aplastic anemia. The template used for profiling TCR beta VDJ and CDR3 was genomic DNA. Each CDR3 protein is one row after TCRdb ran MiXCR on the reads. The table lists 90,000 to 150,000 distinct CDR3 sequences, over 55% of them singletons, with roughly 30% in the top ten. Patients selected for sequencing had displayed CD8+CD57+ cell expansion by flow cytometry. Sequenced sample: sorted CD4+, CD8+, or CD8+CD57+ T cells (not recorded which) from PBMCs. The receptors come from a human donor with aplastic anemia.

The chain employs TRBV27 and TRBJ2-7, with TRBD1 as a possible D gene (5 bases). The CDR3 covers 16 residues. Trimming removed 0 bases at V and 0 bases at J, with 12 bases between. Germline loops: CDR1 MNHEY, CDR2 SMNVEV (reference sequence). For the CDR3, the DNA is TGTGCCAGCAGTTTATCTTTGGGGCTGAGCTCCTACGAGCAGTACTTC. This encodes CASSLSLGLSSYEQYF.

This chain connects TRBV2 to TRBJ1-2; no definite D call. CDR1 and CDR2 from the germline V gene are SNHLY and FYNNEI. The CDR3 spans 14 residues. Trimming removed 6 bases at V and 8 bases at J, with 19 bases between. CDR3 coding DNA: TGTGCCAGCAGGCCGGACGGATCCCTAACGGGCTACACCTTC. It codes for CASRPDGSLTGYTF.

This clonotype was seen only a few times. The chain combines TRBV2 with TRBJ2-1; TRBD2 is a possible D gene (6 bases). This CDR3 has 14 residues. V was clipped by 4 bases and J by 0 bases, with 7 bases between them. CDR1 and CDR2 from the germline V gene are SNHLY and FYNNEI. CDR3 coding DNA: TGTGCCAGCAGTGTTAGCGGCTCCTACAATGAGCAGTTCTTC. Translating it yields CASSVSGSYNEQFF.

Concerning this clonotype itself: This may come from a read error, since a much larger clone is one base off. CDR3 amino acids: CASSLGPSEQFF. In DNA, the CDR3 is TGTGCCAGCAGCTTAGGGCCCAGTGAGCAGTTCTTC. The chain carries TRBV13 and TRBJ2-1; D not resolved. The germline CDR1 and CDR2 sequences are PRHDT and FYEKMQ (reference sequence). The CDR3 spans 12 residues. V lost 0 bases to trimming and J lost 9 bases, with 6 bases between them.

This clonotype appeared a single time. The chain employs TRBV7-9 and TRBJ2-7; D gene ambiguous. CDR3 length equals 13 residues. Trimming took off 5 bases at V and 2 bases at J, with 10 bases between the two ends. Germline lookup yields CDR1 SEHNR and CDR2 FQNEAQ (reference sequence). Written as DNA, the CDR3 is TGTGCCAGCAGCCAAGCGTACGCCTACGAGCAGTACTTC. Amino acids: CASSQAYAYEQYF.

V usage is TRBV7-3 and J usage is TRBJ1-5; the match to TRBD1 covers 8 bases. Germline loops: CDR1 SGHTA, CDR2 FQGTGA. The CDR3 has 13 residues. V lost 5 bases, J lost 6 bases, and 3 bases stayed unmatched. The CDR3 coding sequence is TGTGCCAGCAGCCGAGGACAGGGTCAGCCCCAGCATTTT. Its protein product is CASSRGQGQPQHF.

In its sample, this clonotype was seen many times. The chain recombines TRBV2 with TRBJ1-1; D is unclear. V lost 0 bases and J 1 base, leaving 9 bases between the germline ends. Germline assignment: CDR1 SNHLY and CDR2 FYNNEI. The CDR3 consists of 15 residues. CDR3 nucleotide sequence: TGTGCCAGCAGTGAAGCGCTTGCAGGGAACACTGAAGCTTTCTTT. Amino acids: CASSEALAGNTEAFF. Based on the CDR3 plus reference TRBV2 and TRBJ1-1, the full variable domain is EPEVTQTPSHQVTQMGQEVILRCVPISNHLYFYWYRQILGQKVEFLVSFYNNEISEKSEIFDDQFSVERPDGSNFTLKIRSTKLEDSAMYFCASSEALAGNTEAFFGQGTRLTVV.